This passage covers 27 T cell receptor beta chains from one sample sequenced in a study of T cell responses to AZD1222 COVID-19 vaccine. Sequenced by immunoSEQ multiplex PCR; TCRdb stores in-frame clones only, minus some. The sample lists about 130,000 clones, 86% occurring once. The source material was peripheral blood, sampled on day 0 of AZD1222 vaccination. These receptors were collected from an adult in good health.

The genes are TRBV30 and TRBJ1-1; possibly TRBD1 for D (5 bases). The CDR3 length is 13 residues. V lost 2 bases to trimming and J lost 0 bases, with 7 bases between them. The germline gives CDR1 GTSNPN, CDR2 SVGIG (reference sequence). The CDR3 DNA is TGTGCCTGGAGTCAGGGTATGAACACTGAAGCTTTCTTT. Its translation is CAWSQGMNTEAFF.

The chain uses TRBV6-1 and TRBJ1-4; no reliable D call. Germline CDR1 MNHNS, CDR2 SASEGT. The CDR3 consists of 14 residues. The germline V and J ends were trimmed by 3 bases and 2 bases, with 7 bases remaining between them. CDR3 coding DNA: TGTGCCAGCAGTGACCCAGCCACTAATGAAAAACTGTTTTTT. Translated: CASSDPATNEKLFF.

This rearrangement joins TRBV9 to TRBJ2-5, with D perhaps TRBD1 or TRBD2 (6 bases each). The germline V gene encodes CDR1 SGDLS and CDR2 YYNGEE. The CDR3 sequence is 13 residues long. Deletions cut 4 bases from V and 4 bases from J, with 11 bases between. CDR3 amino acids: CASSPRGRETQYF. The CDR3 DNA sequence: TGTGCCAGCAGCCCCCGGGGGCGAGAGACCCAGTACTTC.

The V gene is TRBV7-8, the J gene TRBJ1-5; no reliable D call. CDR1 is SGHVS, CDR2 FQNEAQ, per germline. Trimming took off 2 bases at V and 3 bases at J, with 8 bases between the two ends. The CDR3 runs 14 residues. For the CDR3, the DNA is TGTGCCAGCAGCTTAAGTGTATTCAATCAGCCCCAGCATTTT. Its protein product is CASSLSVFNQPQHF.

The chain combines TRBV9 with TRBJ2-1, with TRBD2 identical over 8 bases. Per the germline V gene, CDR1 is SGDLS and CDR2 is YYNGEE. The CDR3 totals 15 residues. V lost 3 bases to trimming and J lost 7 bases; unmatched junction nucleotides: 9. DNA for the CDR3: TGTGCCAGCAGCGCCGGGACTAGAAGTGGAAATGAGCAGTTCTTC. This translates into CASSAGTRSGNEQFF.

The rearrangement uses TRBV10-3 and TRBJ2-7; TRBD2 might be the D (6 bases). CDR3 length equals 16 residues. Trimming removed 0 bases from V and 1 base from J, with 13 bases in between. In germline, CDR1 is ENHRY, CDR2 SYGVKD. Here the CDR3 reads CAISESGGRRSYEQYF. DNA of the CDR3: TGTGCCATCAGTGAGTCTGGGGGGAGGCGGTCCTACGAGCAGTACTTC.

The chain has TRBV7-2 and TRBJ2-5; no definite D call. Germline CDR1 is SGHTA and CDR2 is FQGNSA. V shed 2 bases and J shed 6 bases, with 4 bases lying between them. The CDR3 is 11 amino acids. The CDR3 sequence: CASSLFQTQYF. CDR3 DNA sequence: TGTGCCAGCAGCTTATTTCAGACCCAGTACTTC.

The rearrangement links TRBV28 to TRBJ2-7; TRBD1 is a possible D gene (5 bases). The CDR3 is 14 residues long. Germline CDR1 MDHEN, CDR2 SYDVKM. Trimming removed 6 bases from V and 1 base from J, with 13 bases in between. As DNA, the CDR3 is TGTGCCAGCAGAGACAACGACAGATCCTACGAGCAGTACTTC. It encodes CASRDNDRSYEQYF.

This clone has a handful of counts. The CDR3 sequence is CASSSTGNLGQPQHF. Written as DNA, the CDR3 is TGTGCCAGCAGTTCTACAGGGAACCTAGGGCAGCCCCAGCATTTT. The chain is built from TRBV27 and TRBJ1-5, with D possibly matching TRBD1 (6 bases). The CDR3 totals 15 residues. The V end was cut by 4 bases, the J end by 7 bases, with 17 bases between. Germline V gene data show CDR1 as MNHEY and CDR2 as SMNVEV (reference sequence).

The chain joins TRBV19 to TRBJ2-3; tentatively, D is TRBD2 (5 bases). The CDR3 is 15 amino acids. V lost 5 bases, J lost 0 bases, and 12 bases lay in between. Germline CDR1 is LNHDA and CDR2 is SQIVND (reference sequence). The CDR3 sequence is CASSRLGGSTDTQYF. The CDR3, as DNA: TGTGCCAGTAGTCGACTTGGCGGGAGCACAGATACGCAGTATTTT.

This chain connects TRBV12-3 or TRBV12-4 to TRBJ1-2; D call uncertain. The V end was cut by 3 bases, the J end by 4 bases, with 9 bases between. The CDR3 extends over 13 amino acids. CDR3 protein: CASSFGQAYGYTF. In nucleotides, the CDR3 is TGTGCCAGCAGTTTTGGGCAGGCCTATGGCTACACCTTC.

The chain carries TRBV7-8 and TRBJ2-7; the match to TRBD2 covers 15 bases. CDR1 is SGHVS, CDR2 FQNEAQ, per germline. V was pared by 4 bases and J by 6 bases, with 1 base of the junction left unmatched. The length of the CDR3 is 14 residues. CDR3 protein: CASSWTSGRAEQYF. The CDR3 DNA is TGTGCCAGCAGCTGGACTAGCGGGAGGGCCGAGCAGTACTTC.

The chain links TRBV7-2 to TRBJ2-5; 7 nucleotides agree with TRBD1. The trim removed 5 bases at V and 2 bases at J, leaving 8 bases unmatched. The CDR3 spans 15 residues. Germline CDR1 and CDR2: SGHTA and FQGNSA. The CDR3 DNA follows: TGTGCCAGCAGCCCCTCGACAGGGAAACAAGAGACCCAGTACTTC. This encodes CASSPSTGKQETQYF.

This chain connects TRBV5-1 to TRBJ2-7; D is undetermined. Germline CDR1 SGHRS, CDR2 YFSETQ. The CDR3 extends over 13 amino acids. The V and J ends lost 4 bases and 2 bases respectively, with 10 bases between them. As DNA, the CDR3 is TGCGCCAGCAGCGAAAGTAGAACCTACGAGCAGTACTTC. Its protein product is CASSESRTYEQYF.

This clone occurred a few times. This chain uses TRBV2 with TRBJ1-1; 9 nucleotides align to TRBD1. Germline CDR1 reads SNHLY; CDR2 reads FYNNEI. The CDR3 extends over 14 amino acids. V was clipped by 5 bases and J by 4 bases; unmatched bases: 5. Written as DNA, the CDR3 is TGTGCCAGCAGTCAACAGGGGGCGGGCACTGAAGCTTTCTTT. Translated, it gives CASSQQGAGTEAFF.

The CDR3 sequence is CASSLNGGATNEKLFF. The DNA of the CDR3 is TGTGCCAGCTCACTAAACGGGGGCGCGACTAATGAAAAACTGTTTTTT. The chain has TRBV18 and TRBJ1-4; a possible D gene is TRBD1 (6 bases). V was cut by 4 bases and J by 2 bases, with 14 bases left in between. The germline V gene encodes CDR1 KGHSH and CDR2 LQKENI. CDR3 length equals 16 residues. Based on the CDR3 plus reference TRBV18 and TRBJ1-4, the full variable domain is NAGVMQNPRHLVRRRGQEARLRCSPMKGHSHVYWYRQLPEEGLKFMVYLQKENIIDESGMPKERFSAEFPKEGPSILRIQQVVRGDSAAYFCASSLNGGATNEKLFFGSGTQLSVL.

J is TRBJ2-2 and V is TRBV4-1, with TRBD2 matching 10 bases. This CDR3 has 16 amino acids. The V segment lost 4 bases and the J segment 0 bases; nucleotides outside the gene matches: 2. CDR1 and CDR2 (germline): MGHRA, YSYEKL. DNA for the CDR3: TGCGCCAGCAGCCCAACTAGCGGGGCGAACACCGGGGAGCTGTTTTTT. Encoded protein: CASSPTSGANTGELFF.

The gene calls are TRBV4-3 and TRBJ2-2; 9 bases are shared with TRBD2. The CDR3 covers 18 residues. Germline V lookup: CDR1 LGHNA, CDR2 YSLEER. J gave up 0 bases and V 1 base, and 6 bases lay outside the gene matches. The chain's CDR3 is CASSQVLAGGANTGELFF. CDR3 DNA: TGCGCCAGCAGCCAAGTACTCGCGGGGGGGGCGAACACCGGGGAGCTGTTTTTT.

The chain carries TRBV29-1 and TRBJ1-1; no firm D call. V was shortened by 7 bases and J by 1 base, with 10 bases between the two germline ends. Per the germline V gene, CDR1 is SQVTM and CDR2 is ANQGSEA. The CDR3 is made up of 12 amino acids. The CDR3 sequence: CSGRPPNTEAFF. As DNA, the CDR3 is TGCAGCGGACGGCCGCCGAACACTGAAGCTTTCTTT.

The chain has TRBV19 and TRBJ1-6; no definite D call. V was cut by 7 bases and J by 13 bases, with 11 bases left in between. The CDR3 loop spans 11 amino acids. Germline CDR1 LNHDA, CDR2 SQIVND (reference sequence). CDR3 nucleotides: TGTGCCAGTACATCCATTTCCCCCCTCCACTTT. This sequence encodes CASTSISPLHF.

The rearrangement links TRBV28 to TRBJ2-7, with TRBD2 matching 7 bases. Germline V gene sequence: CDR1 MDHEN, CDR2 SYDVKM. V was pared by 8 bases and J by 2 bases, with 9 bases of the junction left unmatched. The CDR3 sequence is 14 residues long. The CDR3 sequence is CASEVQRGAYEQYF. The DNA for the CDR3 is TGTGCCAGCGAGGTCCAACGGGGGGCCTACGAGCAGTACTTC.

This clone was recorded once. The chain carries TRBV18 and TRBJ1-1, with D tentatively TRBD1 (5 bases). The CDR3 covers 18 residues. V was clipped by 3 bases and J by 1 base, with 21 bases between them. Per germline, CDR1 KGHSH and CDR2 LQKENI. The CDR3 DNA is TGTGCCAGCTCACCCATACTCGGGACGCCCGCCTCGAACACTGAAGCTTTCTTT. This sequence encodes CASSPILGTPASNTEAFF.

This chain uses TRBV2 with TRBJ2-7; D is ambiguous. The CDR3 has 12 amino acids. Germline V lookup: CDR1 SNHLY, CDR2 FYNNEI. The V gene lost 3 bases and the J gene lost 3 bases, with 6 bases spanning the gap. The CDR3, as DNA: TGTGCCAGCAGTGATGCTGGCTACGAGCAGTACTTC. This encodes CASSDAGYEQYF.

The chain couples TRBV9 to TRBJ2-2, with TRBD1 identical over 8 bases. Trimming cost V 0 bases and J 6 bases; bases outside gene matches: 13. Germline V gives CDR1 SGDLS, CDR2 YYNGEE. The CDR3 totals 18 residues. The CDR3 nucleotides read TGTGCCAGCAGCGTAGCTGGGAGAACAGGGGGGAGAGCCGGGGAGCTGTTTTTT. Amino acid sequence: CASSVAGRTGGRAGELFF.

J is TRBJ1-5 and V is TRBV7-2; D perhaps matches TRBD1 (6 bases). Trimming took 0 bases from V and 6 from J, leaving 15 bases between them. Germline CDR1 and CDR2: SGHTA and FQGNSA. This CDR3 spans 16 amino acids. The CDR3 loop reads CASSLALGGLGQPQHF. CDR3 nucleotide sequence: TGTGCCAGCAGCTTAGCGCTCGGGGGGCTGGGTCAGCCCCAGCATTTT. Filled out from reference TRBV7-2 and TRBJ1-5, the complete variable domain reads GAGVSQSPSNKVTEKGKDVELRCDPISGHTALYWYRQSLGQGLEFLIYFQGNSAPDKSGLPSDRFSAERTGGSVSTLTIQRTQQEDSAVYLCASSLALGGLGQPQHFGDGTRLSIL.

This chain connects TRBV18 to TRBJ1-4; D not certain. The CDR3 covers 13 residues. Between the trimmed V and J ends, which lost 3 bases and 4 bases, there was a span of 6 bases. Germline V gene data show CDR1 as KGHSH and CDR2 as LQKENI. The CDR3 bases are TGTGCCAGCTCACCGAAGGTTAATGAAAAACTGTTTTTT. It codes for CASSPKVNEKLFF. The full variable domain, in which reference TRBV18 and TRBJ1-4 provide the parts outside the CDR3, is NAGVMQNPRHLVRRRGQEARLRCSPMKGHSHVYWYRQLPEEGLKFMVYLQKENIIDESGMPKERFSAEFPKEGPSILRIQQVVRGDSAAYFCASSPKVNEKLFFGSGTQLSVL.

The J gene is TRBJ2-5, the V gene TRBV28; 10 nucleotides line up with TRBD1. The CDR3 has 18 amino acids. The germline V gene has CDR1 MDHEN and CDR2 SYDVKM. Trimming removed 6 bases from V and 1 base from J; junction bases left unmatched: 14. The CDR3 reads CASRRDRGPTRLQETQYF. CDR3 coding DNA: TGTGCCAGCAGACGGGACAGGGGCCCCACGAGACTCCAAGAGACCCAGTACTTC. The complete variable domain, with remaining parts taken from reference TRBV28 and TRBJ2-5, reads DVKVTQSSRYLVKRTGEKVFLECVQDMDHENMFWYRQDPGLGLRLIYFSYDVKMKEKGDIPEGYSVSREKKERFSLILESASTNQTSMYLCASRRDRGPTRLQETQYFGPGTRLLVL.